A single sample gave rise to the 4 T cell receptor beta chains below, sequenced in a study of post-analysis software for immune sequencing data. Study-level findings and limits: Patients used about five TRBV segments, including TRBV5-6, TRBV5-1 and TRBV20-1, more often than controls.

Unique molecular identifiers featured in each of the TCR beta cDNA libraries. TCRdb itself ran the PCR reads through MiXCR, one entry per CDR3 protein. The data contain about 770,000 distinct CDR3 sequences, just over 45% of them seen just once; the ten biggest clones take up 4% to 5%. These receptors have no identified antigens. The sequenced sample consisted of blood. These receptors all stem from a girl aged 5-17 years with multiple sclerosis.

This clonotype has only a few counts. The chain has TRBV10-3 and TRBJ1-5; 8 bases align to TRBD1. V dropped 0 bases and J dropped 4; count of bases not matched to a gene: 2. The CDR3 totals 15 residues. CDR1 and CDR2 from the germline V gene are ENHRY and SYGVKD. The CDR3 loop reads CAISESDRGNQPQHF. The CDR3 DNA is TGTGCCATCAGTGAGTCTGACAGGGGAAATCAGCCCCAGCATTTT.

The rearrangement links TRBV15 to TRBJ2-7; TRBD1 agrees at 7 bases. Germline V gene data show CDR1 as LNHNV and CDR2 as YYDKDF (reference sequence). This CDR3 is built from 15 residues. The V and J ends lost 0 bases and 3 bases, in that order; junction bases with no gene match: 5. The CDR3 nucleotides read TGTGCCACCAGCAGAGACCGGGACAGATACTACGAGCAGTACTTC. Amino acids: CATSRDRDRYYEQYF.

The chain joins TRBV19 to TRBJ1-5; no definite D call. The CDR3 has 15 residues. The V gene's germline CDR1 is LNHDA and CDR2 SQIVND (reference sequence). With 3 bases removed from V and 5 bases from J, the gap between germline ends came to 14 bases. CDR3 in amino acids: CASSILTLGDQPQHF. The CDR3 DNA reads as TGTGCCAGTAGTATCCTGACCCTAGGAGATCAGCCCCAGCATTTT.

V and J are TRBV29-1 and TRBJ1-2; 7 bases line up with TRBD1. CDR3 size: 11 residues. Per germline, CDR1 SQVTM and CDR2 ANQGSEA. The chain's CDR3 is CSDREDDGYTF. The CDR3 bases are TGCAGTGACAGGGAAGATGATGGCTACACCTTC.